These 17 T cell receptor beta chains share one sample of origin, sequenced in a study of cytomegalovirus exposure and HLA in healthy donors. In the PCR, 60 Vbeta and 13 Jbeta primers were used. The method was immunoSEQ multiplex PCR; TCRdb's version includes in-frame clones alone and lacks a portion of them. There are about 120,000 clones in the sample; around 80% occur only once, and 1.5% lies in the top ten. Source material: PBMCs. Source of these receptors: a woman under 30 in good health and CMV-seronegative.

The table lists this clone with a count of one. The CDR3 DNA reads as TGTGCCAGCACCTTACTAGCGCCCCCTTACCAGGCAGATACGCAGTATTTT. It encodes CASTLLAPPYQADTQYF. The rearrangement links TRBV28 to TRBJ2-3, with 7 bases that match TRBD2. The CDR3 runs to 17 residues. Germline loops: CDR1 MDHEN, CDR2 SYDVKM. V lost 7 bases and J lost 4; bases outside the gene matches: 17.

The chain combines TRBV5-1 with TRBJ2-5; 8 bases map to TRBD2. Looked up from germline, CDR1 is SGHRS and CDR2 is YFSETQ. The trim removed 4 bases at V and 5 bases at J, leaving 16 bases unmatched. The CDR3 contains 17 residues. The CDR3 nucleotides are TGCGCCAGCAGCACCGGGACTAGGAGGGGGGTGGTCGAGACCCAGTACTTC. It specifies CASSTGTRRGVVETQYF.

The chain combines TRBV6-5 with TRBJ1-1, with TRBD1 matching 9 bases. Per germline, CDR1 MNHEY and CDR2 SVGAGI. V gave up 6 bases and J gave up 10 bases; unmatched junction bases: 15. The CDR3 length is 15 residues. CDR3 region: CASRAGTGITPGAFF. CDR3 in DNA: TGTGCCAGCAGGGCCGGGACAGGGATAACCCCCGGAGCTTTCTTT.

The V gene is TRBV4-3, the J gene TRBJ1-3; 9 positions match TRBD1. V was pared by 0 bases and J by 2 bases, with 5 bases of the junction left unmatched. This CDR3 region has 17 residues. CDR1 is LGHNA, CDR2 YSLEER, per germline. The CDR3 here is CASSQEGQGIAGNTIYF. Written as DNA, the CDR3 is TGCGCCAGCAGCCAAGAGGGACAGGGAATAGCTGGAAACACCATATATTTT.

The chain is built from TRBV25-1 and TRBJ1-1; the match to TRBD1 covers 9 bases. V lost 2 bases and J lost 5; bases outside the gene matches: 12. The CDR3 sequence is 17 residues long. CDR1 is MGHDK and CDR2 is SYGVNS in the germline V gene. The CDR3 bases are TGTGCCAGCAGTGAAGAATGGGACAGGGACTTCAGAACTGAAGCTTTCTTT. Its translation is CASSEEWDRDFRTEAFF. The variable domain in full, completed from reference TRBV25-1 and TRBJ1-1, reads EADIYQTPRYLVIGTGKKITLECSQTMGHDKMYWYQQDPGMELHLIHYSYGVNSTEKGDLSSESTVSRIRTEHFPLTLESARPSHTSQYLCASSEEWDRDFRTEAFFGQGTRLTVV.

CDR3 protein: CASSLERGRKNEQFF. For the CDR3, the DNA is TGTGCCAGCAGCTTAGAAAGGGGCCGTAAGAATGAGCAGTTCTTC. The rearrangement links TRBV7-2 to TRBJ2-1; TRBD1 might be the D (5 bases). Germline V CDR1 and CDR2: SGHTA, FQGNSA. The CDR3 runs 15 residues. The ends were cut back, 1 base at V and 7 bases at J, with 14 bases in the middle.

J is TRBJ1-2 and V is TRBV5-1, with D possibly TRBD1 on 5 matching bases. The V gene's germline CDR1 is SGHRS and CDR2 YFSETQ. This CDR3 comprises 13 residues. Trimming removed 4 bases from V and 2 bases from J, with 9 bases in between. This CDR3 is CASSRGVNYGYTF. The CDR3 bases are TGCGCCAGCAGCCGGGGGGTGAACTATGGCTACACCTTC.

This clone has more than one count but fewer than ten. V gene TRBV19 combines with J gene TRBJ1-4, with D maybe TRBD1 (5 bases). CDR3 length: 17 amino acids. V was shortened by 1 base and J by 10 bases, with 22 bases between the two germline ends. Germline V gene lookup returns CDR1 LNHDA and CDR2 SQIVND (reference sequence). CDR3 sequence reads: CASSIAGVTRGMRKLFF. Written as DNA, the CDR3 is TGTGCCAGTAGTATAGCGGGGGTTACTCGGGGGATGCGAAAACTGTTTTTT. The full variable domain, with the rest looked up from reference TRBV19 and TRBJ1-4, is DGGITQSPKYLFRKEGQNVTLSCEQNLNHDAMYWYRQDPGQGLRLIYYSQIVNDFQKGDIAEGYSVSREKKESFPLTVTSAQKNPTAFYLCASSIAGVTRGMRKLFFGSGTQLSVL.

CDR3: CASSRDRGVRGQANEKLFF. CDR3 nucleotide sequence: TGTGCCAGCAGCCGAGACAGGGGGGTTAGGGGGCAGGCTAATGAAAAACTGTTTTTT. The chain employs TRBV9 and TRBJ1-4, with 9 nucleotides matching TRBD1. The length of the CDR3 is 19 residues. The trim removed 4 bases at V and 3 bases at J, leaving 16 bases unmatched. Germline loops: CDR1 SGDLS, CDR2 YYNGEE.

This sequence joins TRBV30 and TRBJ1-2; D gene uncertain. The V end lost 4 bases, the J end lost 6 bases, and 15 bases lay between the germline ends. The CDR3 extends over 13 amino acids. Germline V lookup: CDR1 GTSNPN, CDR2 SVGIG (reference sequence). Written as DNA, the CDR3 is TGTGCCTGGAATTTCGGGAGTCAGGATGGCTACACCTTC. It translates to CAWNFGSQDGYTF.

This clone has a single count. The chain is built from TRBV5-1 and TRBJ1-1; perhaps TRBD1 as D (5 bases). The germline V gene has CDR1 SGHRS and CDR2 YFSETQ. The V gene lost 7 bases and the J gene lost 2 bases, with 18 bases spanning the gap. This CDR3 is built from 15 residues. For the CDR3, the DNA is TGCGCCAGCCGCAAAGGGCAAGACAGAAACACTGAAGCTTTCTTT. Encoded protein: CASRKGQDRNTEAFF.

The chain recombines TRBV19 with TRBJ2-7; TRBD1 aligns across 10 bases. This CDR3 comprises 15 residues. Germline V lookup: CDR1 LNHDA, CDR2 SQIVND (reference sequence). Trimming cost V 3 bases and J 1 base; bases outside gene matches: 3. The CDR3 nucleotides read TGTGCCAGTAGTATTTTGGGACAGGGGTCCTACGAGCAGTACTTC. This gives the protein CASSILGQGSYEQYF.

The chain employs TRBV18 and TRBJ1-3; possibly TRBD1 for D (6 bases). The CDR3 has 15 residues. Germline CDR1 KGHSH, CDR2 LQKENI. V was clipped by 3 bases and J by 4 bases, with 13 bases between them. The CDR3 sequence: CASSPDGGPGNTIYF. For the CDR3, the DNA is TGTGCCAGCTCACCCGACGGGGGGCCGGGAAACACCATATATTTT.

This chain uses TRBV4-1 with TRBJ2-5, with D possibly being TRBD2 (6 bases). Trimming removed 1 base at V and 0 bases at J, with 12 bases between. Per germline, CDR1 MGHRA and CDR2 YSYEKL. This CDR3 comprises 16 residues. The CDR3 protein is CASSQGRAGYQETQYF. The DNA for the CDR3 is TGCGCCAGCAGCCAAGGCAGGGCGGGGTACCAAGAGACCCAGTACTTC.

J is TRBJ2-5 and V is TRBV7-8, with 8 positions matching TRBD2. The germline V gene has CDR1 SGHVS and CDR2 FQNEAQ. The CDR3 runs 16 residues. The V gene end was trimmed by 5 bases and the J gene end by 2 bases; junction bases not matched to a gene: 10. Written as DNA, the CDR3 is TGTGCCAGCAGCCTCCTCGGGAGGGGGTCTCAAGAGACCCAGTACTTC. This sequence encodes CASSLLGRGSQETQYF.

V gene TRBV6-5 combines with J gene TRBJ1-1; D remains unclear. Between the trimmed V and J ends, which lost 0 bases and 2 bases, there was a span of 10 bases. The CDR3 length is 15 residues. Germline V gives CDR1 MNHEY, CDR2 SVGAGI. The CDR3 is CASSYSVTANTEAFF. Written as DNA, the CDR3 is TGTGCCAGCAGTTACTCGGTCACAGCAAACACTGAAGCTTTCTTT.

The rearrangement uses TRBV4-1 and TRBJ2-7; 10 bases are shared with TRBD2. The CDR3 is made up of 18 amino acids. CDR1 MGHRA and CDR2 YSYEKL come from the germline V gene. V lost 0 bases to trimming and J lost 3 bases; unmatched junction nucleotides: 11. The CDR3 is CASSQETPGLADNYEQYF. CDR3 nucleotides: TGCGCCAGCAGCCAAGAAACTCCCGGACTAGCGGACAACTACGAGCAGTACTTC.